The present T cell receptor beta chain was sequenced within a study of T cell repertoires in ileal Crohn's disease. The count of this clone is one. Generated by immunoSEQ multiplex PCR, the TCRdb table keeps only in-frame clones and is missing some. The table shows approximately 4,200 clones, with 69% occurring only once. This clonotype was sampled from an adult with Crohn's disease. Material: ileal tissue.

The CDR3 is CASSLGGQGANYGYTF. CDR3 nucleotide sequence: TGTGCCAGCAGCCTTGGGGGACAGGGAGCTAACTATGGCTACACCTTC. The V and J genes are TRBV7-2 and TRBJ1-2; 9 bases are shared with TRBD1. The V and J ends lost 5 bases and 0 bases, in that order; junction bases with no gene match: 7. The CDR3 has 16 amino acids. Germline-derived CDR1 and CDR2 are SGHTA and FQGNSA. The full variable domain, with the rest looked up from reference TRBV7-2 and TRBJ1-2, is GAGVSQSPSNKVTEKGKDVELRCDPISGHTALYWYRQSLGQGLEFLIYFQGNSAPDKSGLPSDRFSAERTGGSVSTLTIQRTQQEDSAVYLCASSLGGQGANYGYTFGSGTRLTVV.